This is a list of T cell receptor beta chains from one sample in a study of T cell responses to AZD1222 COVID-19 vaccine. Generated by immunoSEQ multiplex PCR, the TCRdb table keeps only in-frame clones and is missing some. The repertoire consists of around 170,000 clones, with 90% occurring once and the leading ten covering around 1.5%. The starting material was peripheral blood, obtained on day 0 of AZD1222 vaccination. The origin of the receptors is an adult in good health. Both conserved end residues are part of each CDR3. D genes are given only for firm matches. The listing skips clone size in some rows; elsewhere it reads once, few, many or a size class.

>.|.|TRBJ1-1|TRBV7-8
CASSQVDRPNTEAFF
TGTGCCAGCAGTCAGGTGGACAGACCGAACACTGAAGCTTTCTTT
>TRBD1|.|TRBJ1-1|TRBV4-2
CASSQFLTGGGTNTEAFF
TGTGCCAGCAGCCAATTCCTCACAGGGGGAGGGACGAACACTGAAGCTTTCTTT
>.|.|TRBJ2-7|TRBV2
CASVGQTAEQYF
TGTGCCAGCGTTGGCCAGACAGCCGAGCAGTACTTC
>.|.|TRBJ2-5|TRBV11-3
CASSSSRGGVGETQYF
TGTGCCAGCAGCTCCTCTCGAGGGGGGGTCGGGGAGACCCAGTACTTC
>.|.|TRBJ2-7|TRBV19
CASSEASAGASPPYEQYF
TGTGCCAGTAGTGAAGCCTCGGCGGGGGCAAGTCCTCCATACGAGCAGTACTTC
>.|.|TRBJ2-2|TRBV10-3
CAIRGTGELFF
TGTGCCATCAGGGGCACCGGGGAGCTGTTTTTT
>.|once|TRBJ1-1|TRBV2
CASSGGTRRHTEAFF
TGTGCCAGCAGTGGTGGGACAAGGCGGCACACTGAAGCTTTCTTT
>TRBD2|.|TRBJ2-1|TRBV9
CASSVVGGGAKVEQFF
TGTGCCAGCAGCGTAGTGGGCGGGGGGGCCAAGGTTGAGCAGTTCTTC
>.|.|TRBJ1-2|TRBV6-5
CASSYSSSLGNYGYTF
TGTGCCAGCAGTTACTCATCCTCCCTGGGTAACTATGGCTACACCTTC
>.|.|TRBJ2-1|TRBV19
CASSLRTGSYNEQFF
TGTGCCAGTAGTCTTAGGACTGGATCCTACAATGAGCAGTTCTTC
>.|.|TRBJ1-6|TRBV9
CASSVARGSSYNSPLHF
TGTGCCAGCAGCGTAGCGAGGGGGAGCTCCTATAATTCACCCCTCCACTTT
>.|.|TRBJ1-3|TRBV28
CASSLPVDRTRPGNTIYF
TGTGCCAGCAGTTTACCCGTTGACAGGACCCGTCCTGGAAACACCATATATTTT
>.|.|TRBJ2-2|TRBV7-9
CASSLAGELFF
TGTGCCAGCAGCTTAGCTGGGGAGCTGTTTTTT
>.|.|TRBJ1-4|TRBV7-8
CASSPGSWAGSEKLFF
TGTGCCAGCAGCCCCGGTTCGTGGGCCGGGAGCGAAAAACTGTTTTTT
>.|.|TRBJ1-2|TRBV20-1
CSASRQTGLLPPTTNYGYTF
TGCAGTGCTAGTAGGCAGACAGGACTACTTCCCCCGACCACTAACTATGGCTACACCTTC
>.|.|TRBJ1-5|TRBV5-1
CASSSGQPDQPQHF
TGCGCCAGCAGCTCTGGACAGCCCGATCAGCCCCAGCATTTT
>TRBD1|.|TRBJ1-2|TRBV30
CARAEGQNYGYTF
TGTGCCCGCGCCGAGGGACAGAACTATGGCTACACCTTC
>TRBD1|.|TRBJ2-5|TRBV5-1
CASRTGQETQYF
TGCGCCAGCAGGACAGGGCAAGAGACCCAGTACTTC
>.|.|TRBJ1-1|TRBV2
CASRAPTEAFF
TGTGCCTCAAGGGCGCCCACTGAAGCTTTCTTT
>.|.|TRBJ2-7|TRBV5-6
CASSSGLGTGEQYF
TGTGCCAGCAGCTCCGGACTGGGGACGGGCGAGCAGTACTTC
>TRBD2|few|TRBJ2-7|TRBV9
CASSPSPRAGIYEQYF
TGTGCCAGCAGCCCTAGCCCCCGAGCGGGGATATACGAGCAGTACTTC
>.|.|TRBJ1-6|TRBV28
CASSAQWRELSPLHF
TGTGCCAGCAGTGCCCAATGGAGGGAGCTTTCACCCCTCCACTTT
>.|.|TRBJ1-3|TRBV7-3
CASSRSIFHTGNTIYF
TGTGCCAGCAGCCGTTCCATTTTCCATACTGGAAACACCATATATTTT
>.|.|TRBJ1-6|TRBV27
CASTHLGLPLHF
TGTGCCAGCACCCATCTCGGGTTACCCCTCCACTTT
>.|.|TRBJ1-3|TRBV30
CAWEMGRRNTIYF
TGTGCCTGGGAAATGGGGAGGAGAAACACCATATATTTT
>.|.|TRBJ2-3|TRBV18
CASSPPSTDTQYF
TGTGCCAGCTCACCCCCTTCCACAGATACGCAGTATTTT